This T cell receptor beta chain was captured in a study of blood T cells in healthy people across ages. The germline V and J ends were trimmed by 6 bases and 10 bases, with 13 bases remaining between them. CDR1 and CDR2 (germline): MNHEY, SVGAGI. CDR3 size: 12 residues. This clonotype is a singleton in its sample. Combining a sample-barcoded 5' primer with a J-beta primer mix, a second PCR ran for roughly 6 to 11 cycles. Using its own MiXCR run on the 5' RACE reads, TCRdb lists one record per CDR3 protein. Here the sample spans roughly 1,300,000 distinct CDR3 sequences, approximately 59% being singletons.

Sequencing used blood. The origin of this receptor is a man between 18 and 35 years old in good health. The V and J genes are TRBV6-5 and TRBJ2-1, with D possibly being TRBD1 (6 bases). The CDR3 DNA reads as TGTGCCAGCAGCTCAGGGGTCGTAGAGCAGTTCTTC. It encodes CASSSGVVEQFF.